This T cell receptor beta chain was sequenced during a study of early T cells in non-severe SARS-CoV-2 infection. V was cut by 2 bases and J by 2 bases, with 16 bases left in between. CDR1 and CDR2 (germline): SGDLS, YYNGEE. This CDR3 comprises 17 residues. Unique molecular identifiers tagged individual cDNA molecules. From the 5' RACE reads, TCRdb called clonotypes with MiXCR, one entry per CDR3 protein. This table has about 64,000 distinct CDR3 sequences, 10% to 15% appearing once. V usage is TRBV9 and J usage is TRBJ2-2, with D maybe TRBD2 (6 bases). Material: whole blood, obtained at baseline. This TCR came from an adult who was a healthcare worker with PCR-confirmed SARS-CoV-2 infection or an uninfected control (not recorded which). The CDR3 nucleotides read TGTGCCAGCAGCGTGGCCCCCGGGACTTCAAACACCGGGGAGCTGTTTTTT. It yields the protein CASSVAPGTSNTGELFF. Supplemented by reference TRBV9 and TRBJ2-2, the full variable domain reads DSGVTQTPKHLITATGQRVTLRCSPRSGDLSVYWYQQSLDQGLQFLIQYYNGEERAKGNILERFSAQQFPDLHSELNLSSLELGDSALYFCASSVAPGTSNTGELFFGEGSRLTVL.